This note documents a single T cell receptor (beta chain) sequence. Its antigen is as yet unknown. Any history of autoimmune disease or systemic immunosuppression disqualified patients. This sample is drawn from a study of OX40 agonist ivuxolimab in advanced cancers. On the study more broadly: Ivuxolimab, an antibody that agonizes OX40 (CD134), was administered to the patients.

Data came from immunoSEQ multiplex PCR; TCRdb stores just in-frame clones and leaves some out. The sample includes around 78,000 clones, roughly nine tenths of them seen just once. Findings of the study overall: Expansion of clones was among the lowest in partial responders at 0.1-3.0 mg/kg.

This CDR3 contains 14 residues. V lost 0 bases to trimming and J lost 3 bases, with 8 bases between them. Germline CDR1 MNHEY, CDR2 SVGAGI. The material was CD4+ or CD8+ T cells sorted from blood, obtained in a trial of the OX40 agonist ivuxolimab. The chain employs TRBV6-5 and TRBJ2-5; D assignment may be TRBD1 or TRBD2 (5 bases each). The source of this sequence is an adult with an advanced solid tumor such as melanoma, head and neck, liver or kidney cancer. The CDR3 nucleotides are TGTGCCAGCAGTTACTCCGGGACGGAAGAGACCCAGTACTTC. Residues: CASSYSGTEETQYF.